Listed below are T cell receptor beta chains from one sample, sequenced in a study of identical twins. TCRdb redid the calling of the 5' RACE reads with MiXCR, one entry per CDR3 protein. Among 400,000 to 650,000 distinct CDR3 sequences listed, roughly 21% were seen once. These sequences were also reported in another study, on T cells expressing NK-cell markers.

Sequencing input: CD4+ T cells sorted from blood. Source of these receptors: a woman between 18 and 29 years old in good health. Each CDR3 is given with its conserved first and last residue. The order of the fields is D gene, V gene, J gene, clone size, CDR3 DNA, CDR3 protein. D genes are given only for firm matches. Expanded clones get a size class; other rows say once, few or many, or leave the size out.

-	TRBV9	TRBJ2-6	-	TGTGCCAGCAGCGTGACAGACTCTTGGGCTTCTACTGGGGCCAACGTCCTGACTTTC	CASSVTDSWASTGANVLTF
TRBD1	TRBV20-1	TRBJ2-5	few	TGCAGTGCCCCAGGGGGTTTGACCCAGTACTTC	CSAPGGLTQYF
TRBD2	TRBV12-3/TRBV12-4	TRBJ2-1	-	TGTGCCAGCAGTGAGACTAGCGGGAGCTATCCGTACAATGAGCAGCACTTC	CASSETSGSYPYNEQHF
-	TRBV5-5	TRBJ2-4	-	TGTGCCAGCGAGGGATTAGCCAAAAACATTCAGTACTTC	CASEGLAKNIQYF
TRBD1	TRBV5-5	TRBJ1-2	many	TGTGCCAGCAGCCCCCGACAGGGGGACTATGGCTACACCTTC	CASSPRQGDYGYTF
TRBD2	TRBV10-3	TRBJ2-5	-	TGTGCCATCAGTTCAACCCTCGGTAGCGGGGGGAAGACCCAGTACTTC	CAISSTLGSGGKTQYF
-	TRBV12-3/TRBV12-4	TRBJ1-5	few	TGTGCCAGCAGTTCGTCCGGGTTGAATCAGCCCCAGCATTTT	CASSSSGLNQPQHF
TRBD1	TRBV12-3/TRBV12-4	TRBJ1-2	-	TGTGCCAGCAGTTCCGGGACAGGGGCGGGCTACACCTTC	CASSSGTGAGYTF
TRBD2	TRBV29-1	TRBJ2-1	few	TGCAGCGGGACTAGCGGGAGGCCTTCCTACAATGAGCAGTTCTTC	CSGTSGRPSYNEQFF
-	TRBV12-3/TRBV12-4	TRBJ2-1	-	TGTGCCAGCCGCCTGGGGCTAGGGACATACAATGAGCAGTTCTTC	CASRLGLGTYNEQFF
-	TRBV7-3	TRBJ1-6	-	TGTGCCAGCAGCTTGTTACAGGATGGGTCACCCCTCCACTTT	CASSLLQDGSPLHF
-	TRBV20-1	TRBJ1-5	few	TGCAGTGCTACGGTGGGGGCAGGCAATCAGCCCCAGCATTTT	CSATVGAGNQPQHF
-	TRBV6-6	TRBJ2-5	-	TGTGCCAGCAGTCAGATCCGGGAGGAGACCCAGTACTTC	CASSQIREETQYF
-	TRBV7-9	TRBJ1-5	few	TGTGCCAGCAGCCAGGGATACAATCAGCCCCAGCATTTT	CASSQGYNQPQHF
-	TRBV7-8	TRBJ2-2	many	TGTGCCAGCAGCCGTCGGGACACCGGGGAGCTGTTTTTT	CASSRRDTGELFF
-	TRBV12-3/TRBV12-4	TRBJ2-3	few	TGTGCCAGCAGTCGACGGGACGGCCACACAGATACGCAGTATTTT	CASSRRDGHTDTQYF
-	TRBV7-2	TRBJ2-1	few	TGTGCCAGCAGCTTATCTCATCCCGTCTTC	CASSLSHPVF
TRBD2	TRBV6-1	TRBJ2-1	few	TGTGCCAGCAGTGAATCGGCGGGACTAGCGGGGGCTATTGAGCAGTTCTTC	CASSESAGLAGAIEQFF
TRBD2	TRBV7-8	TRBJ2-1	-	TGTGCCAGCAGCTTACTCGGTAGCGGGAGTAACCTTGGGCAGTTCTTC	CASSLLGSGSNLGQFF
TRBD2	TRBV20-1	TRBJ2-5	-	TGCAGTGGACTAGCGGGAGCTCTACGCGAGACCCAGTACTTC	CSGLAGALRETQYF
TRBD1	TRBV12-3/TRBV12-4	TRBJ1-1	-	TGTGCCAGCAAACGGACAGGGGATACTGAAGCTTTCTTT	CASKRTGDTEAFF
TRBD2	TRBV6-1	TRBJ2-1	few	TGTGCCAGCAGTGGAACCTGGACTAGCGGGGTCAGCTCCTACAATGAGCAGTTCTTC	CASSGTWTSGVSSYNEQFF
TRBD2	TRBV7-2	TRBJ2-7	-	TGTGCCAGCAGCAGGCGACTAGCGGGAGACGAGCAGTACTTC	CASSRRLAGDEQYF
-	TRBV6-1	TRBJ1-2	-	TGTGCCAGCAGTGCCAGGACAGTCTATGGCTACACCTTC	CASSARTVYGYTF
-	TRBV5-1	TRBJ2-1	-	TGCGCCAGCAGCTTAGACTATCCCTACAATGAGCAGTTCTTC	CASSLDYPYNEQFF
-	TRBV4-2	TRBJ1-2	few	TGTGCCAGCAGCCAAGACCGGGTCGGTGACCACTACTATGGCTACACCTTC	CASSQDRVGDHYYGYTF
TRBD2	TRBV20-1	TRBJ2-1	few	TGCAGTGCGAGAAGCGGGAGCCCTCCCTACAATGAGCAGTTCTTC	CSARSGSPPYNEQFF
-	TRBV29-1	TRBJ1-2	-	TGCAGCGTTGTAACAGTTCCAGACTATGGCTACACCTTC	CSVVTVPDYGYTF
-	TRBV7-2	TRBJ2-7	-	TGTGCCAGCAGCTTAGAGGTCCTCTACGAGCAGTACTTC	CASSLEVLYEQYF
-	TRBV5-1	TRBJ2-7	-	TGCGCCAGCAGCTTAGGACCCGGGACTCACTACTCTTACGAGCAGTACTTC	CASSLGPGTHYSYEQYF
-	TRBV6-5	TRBJ1-1	-	TGTGCCAGCAGTTACTCGCTGGGACTGAACACTGAAGCTTTCTTT	CASSYSLGLNTEAFF
-	TRBV5-1	TRBJ2-3	-	TGCGCCAGCAGCTTTTTGGGGCCCGGCGATACGCAGTATTTT	CASSFLGPGDTQYF
-	TRBV5-1	TRBJ2-5	many	TGTGCCAGCAGCTTGGCGGGAAGTCAAGAGACCCAGTACTTC	CASSLAGSQETQYF
TRBD2	TRBV6-1	TRBJ2-3	-	TGTGCCAGCAGGGGAGCGGGGGGGCCCACAGATACGCAGTATTTT	CASRGAGGPTDTQYF
-	TRBV18	TRBJ2-3	few	TGTGCCAGCTCACCCGAAATAAGAGATACGCAGTATTTT	CASSPEIRDTQYF
TRBD2	TRBV5-1	TRBJ2-3	few	TGCGCCAGCGGTATAGCGGGGGGGCACACAGATACGCAGTATTTT	CASGIAGGHTDTQYF
-	TRBV20-1	TRBJ1-2	-	TGCAGTGCTTCTCAATCTAACTATGGCTACACCTTC	CSASQSNYGYTF
TRBD2	TRBV20-1	TRBJ2-5	-	TGCAGTGCTAGAGTCGAGCGGGGGGGGACCCGGGAGACCCAGTACTTC	CSARVERGGTRETQYF
-	TRBV14	TRBJ1-1	-	TGTGCCAGCAGCTCCCAGTGGAACACTGAAGCTTTCTTT	CASSSQWNTEAFF
TRBD2	TRBV2	TRBJ2-7	-	TGTGCCAGCAGTGATCCTAGCGGGAGCGCTAGCTCCTACGAGCAGTACTTC	CASSDPSGSASSYEQYF
-	TRBV20-1	TRBJ2-7	-	TGCAGTGCTGGGAACAGCTTAAGTTTGGGCGAGCAGTACTTC	CSAGNSLSLGEQYF